This TCR beta chain was identified in a study of CD8+ T cells in alopecia areata (dated by TCRdb to between 2017 and 2018). For the wider study: The treated patients, all with moderate-to-severe alopecia areata, were enrolled in an open-label pilot trial of oral tofacitinib given at 5 to 10 mg twice daily. Tofacitinib was given for 6 to 18 months, followed by 6 months of follow-up off drug to assess delayed response and recurrence. To study T cell clonal expansion in alopecia areata, the researchers applied high-throughput TCRbeta sequencing to both the C3H/HeJ mouse model and human patients. On the human side, TCRbeta sequencing was run on scalp tissue and on sorted CD4+ and CD8+ peripheral blood T cells from healthy controls and from alopecia areata patients with either patchy or totalis/universalis disease. Tofacitinib-treated patients had biopsies at baseline and at 4 and 24 weeks of treatment, with a later scalp biopsy in several patients. Clonality in the scalp was compared among normal scalp (n=4), patchy alopecia areata scalp (n=8), and alopecia totalis/universalis scalp (n=8). RNA came from the PAXgene miRNA kit for fixed scalp, the miRNeasy kit for PBMCs, and the RNeasy kit for mouse skin. Amplification of TCRbeta CDR3 regions was done by immunoSEQ multiplex PCR using 35 Vbeta forward primers and 13 Jbeta reverse primers. On the study overall, not on this receptor specifically: Resident alphabeta T cells in normal human skin are also sequenced, complicating scalp TCR repertoire analysis, unlike mouse skin dominated by gammadelta T cells. Compared with normal scalp, lesional scalp had higher clonality and more expanded CD8+ clones, particularly in alopecia totalis/universalis, a pattern that suggests antigenic drive. Shared TCR sequences between patients were less evident than in mice, which may be partly attributable to HLA diversity in the patient population.

V is cut by 3 bases and J by 7 bases, and the space between the germline ends is 13 bases. Inclusive of the bounding cysteine and phenylalanine, the CDR3 is 14 residues long. The kept DNA is CDR3 alone, 42 bases in frame from the first base. The sample's time point label is to be understood as: baseline before oral tofacitinib. From alopecia areata patients, peripheral blood was collected along with lesional scalp punch biopsies. PBMCs were isolated by density centrifugation and stained for CD3, CD4 and CD8, and CD4+ and CD8+ T cells were sorted on a FACSAria. Library creation used the immunoSEQ multiplex PCR assay. RNA was extracted from all samples and reverse transcribed into cDNA as template for TCR sequencing. First-strand cDNA was synthesized using SuperScript III with a 2:1 mix of oligo-dT and random hexamers. A synthetic immune receptor repertoire was used to assess amplification bias, and residual bias was removed computationally. In the authors' own workflow: Raw reads were preprocessed to remove errors, and CDR3 was defined by IMGT conventions from the conserved cysteine to phenylalanine. Clonality was calculated as 1 minus Shannon entropy normalized by log2 of the number of productive unique TCRs. Scalp TCRbeta sequences were cross-referenced with sorted blood CD4 and CD8 repertoires so that the CD4 or CD8 identity of scalp clones could be inferred. TCRdb's version of the immuneACCESS table is confined to in-frame rearrangements and falls short of the full clone set. An unresolved V gene accounts for under half of the shortfall where checked; the remainder is of unknown origin. That table is the source of V, J and clone size, and D and trimming were worked out from the DNA. This sample gives some 240,000 clones in total; 57% of them show up just once. The ten largest clones take up approximately 0.44% of the sample.

With regard to this clone: Its antigen has not been determined. No base quality values were provided; no much bigger clone lies one nucleotide off.

The clonotype comes from a human donor with alopecia areata. The specimen was CD4+ T cells sorted from blood, collected at week 0. The chain is made from TRBV23-1 and TRBJ1-5, and the D gene may be TRBD1, 5 bases matching. TRBV23-1 is an ORF; its function is uncertain. The CDR3: CASSQSGRDQPQHF. The DNA sequence is given as TGCGCCAGCAGTCAGAGTGGTAGGGACCAGCCCCAGCATTTT.